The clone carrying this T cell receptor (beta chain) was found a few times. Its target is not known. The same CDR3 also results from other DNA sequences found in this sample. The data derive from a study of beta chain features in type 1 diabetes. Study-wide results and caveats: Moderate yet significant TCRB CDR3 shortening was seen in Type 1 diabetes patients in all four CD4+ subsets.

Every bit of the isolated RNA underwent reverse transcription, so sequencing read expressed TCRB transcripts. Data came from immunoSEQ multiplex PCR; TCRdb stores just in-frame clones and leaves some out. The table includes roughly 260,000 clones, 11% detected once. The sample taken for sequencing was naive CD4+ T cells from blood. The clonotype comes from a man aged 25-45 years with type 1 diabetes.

CDR3 in amino acids: CASSFAGGTDTQYF. The CDR3 DNA sequence: TGTGCCAGCAGCTTTGCGGGGGGCACAGATACGCAGTATTTT. The rearrangement links TRBV7-2 to TRBJ2-3; 7 bases match TRBD2. The germline V gene encodes CDR1 SGHTA and CDR2 FQGNSA. The CDR3 totals 14 residues. V lost 3 bases to trimming and J lost 1 base; unmatched junction nucleotides: 1.